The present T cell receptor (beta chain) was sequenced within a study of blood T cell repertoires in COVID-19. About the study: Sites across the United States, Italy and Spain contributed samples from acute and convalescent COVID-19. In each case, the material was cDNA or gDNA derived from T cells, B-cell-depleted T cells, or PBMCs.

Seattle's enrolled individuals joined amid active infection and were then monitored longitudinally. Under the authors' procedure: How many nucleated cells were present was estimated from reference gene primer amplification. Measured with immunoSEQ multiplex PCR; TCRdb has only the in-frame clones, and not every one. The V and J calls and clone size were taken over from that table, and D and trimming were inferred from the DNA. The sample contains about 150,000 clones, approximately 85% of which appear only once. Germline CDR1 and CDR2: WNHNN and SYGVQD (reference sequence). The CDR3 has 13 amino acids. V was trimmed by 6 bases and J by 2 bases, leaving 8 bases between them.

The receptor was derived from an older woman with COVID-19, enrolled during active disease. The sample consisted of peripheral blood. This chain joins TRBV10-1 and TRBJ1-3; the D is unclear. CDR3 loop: CASRASAGNTIYF. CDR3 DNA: TGCGCCAGCAGAGCTTCGGCTGGAAACACCATATATTTT.